This T cell receptor (beta chain) was retrieved from a study of blood T cell repertoires in COVID-19. This clone was seen a few times. Only in-frame clones appear in the TCRdb table, and some are missing; sequencing was by immunoSEQ multiplex PCR. The sample yields 250,000 or so clones, 85% to 90% seen once. The CDR3 totals 14 residues. Germline values: CDR1 SGHAT, CDR2 FQNNGV. V was clipped by 2 bases and J by 4 bases; unmatched bases: 2. The receptor comes from a woman aged 40 to 55 who had recovered from COVID-19. Sequencing was carried out using peripheral blood. The V gene is TRBV11-2, the J gene TRBJ1-3, with 7 bases aligning to TRBD1. The CDR3: CASSLSGQGNTIYF. The DNA for the CDR3 is TGTGCCAGCAGCTTATCGGGACAGGGAAACACCATATATTTT.